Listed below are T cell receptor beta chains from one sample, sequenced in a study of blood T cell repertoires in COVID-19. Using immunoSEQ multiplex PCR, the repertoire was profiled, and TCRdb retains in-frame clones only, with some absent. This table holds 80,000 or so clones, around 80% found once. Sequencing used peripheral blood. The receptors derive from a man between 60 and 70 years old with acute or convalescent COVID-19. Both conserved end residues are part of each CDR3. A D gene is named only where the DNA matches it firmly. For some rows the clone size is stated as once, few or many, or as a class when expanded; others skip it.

cdr3_nt: TGTGCCAGCAGTTCTACAGGGGCCTCCTCCTACGAGCAGTACTTC
cdr3_aa: CASSSTGASSYEQYF
v_call: TRBV28
d_call: TRBD1
j_call: TRBJ2-7
clone_size: NA

cdr3_nt: TGTGCCAGCACCGCGGGACAGGGCCCGATTAATGAAAAACTGTTTTTT
cdr3_aa: CASTAGQGPINEKLFF
v_call: TRBV21-1
d_call: NA
j_call: TRBJ1-4
clone_size: NA

cdr3_nt: TGTGCCAGCAGCTCCGGGACAGGGGGCCAAGAGACCCAGTACTTC
cdr3_aa: CASSSGTGGQETQYF
v_call: TRBV28
d_call: TRBD1
j_call: TRBJ2-5
clone_size: NA

cdr3_nt: TGTGCCGTATCGGACAGGGGCGAGGCGGGGCAGTACTTC
cdr3_aa: CAVSDRGEAGQYF
v_call: TRBV12-3/TRBV12-4
d_call: TRBD1
j_call: TRBJ2-7
clone_size: NA

cdr3_nt: TGTGCCAGCAGCACTGCTGGACTCAGCACAGATACGCAGTATTTT
cdr3_aa: CASSTAGLSTDTQYF
v_call: TRBV28
d_call: NA
j_call: TRBJ2-3
clone_size: once

cdr3_nt: TGTGCCAGCAGCGGGGGGGGCGAGCAGTACTTC
cdr3_aa: CASSGGGEQYF
v_call: TRBV5-6
d_call: TRBD2
j_call: TRBJ2-7
clone_size: NA

cdr3_nt: TGTGCCAGCAGCTCGGACAGGGGAAACACCATATATTTT
cdr3_aa: CASSSDRGNTIYF
v_call: TRBV7-2
d_call: TRBD1
j_call: TRBJ1-3
clone_size: NA

cdr3_nt: TGCAGTGTAGGGGGTCAGACTGAAGCTTTCTTT
cdr3_aa: CSVGGQTEAFF
v_call: TRBV20-1
d_call: NA
j_call: TRBJ1-1
clone_size: NA

cdr3_nt: TGTGCCAGCAGTCAAAAAGAGACCCAGTACTTC
cdr3_aa: CASSQKETQYF
v_call: TRBV6-2/TRBV6-3
d_call: NA
j_call: TRBJ2-5
clone_size: NA

cdr3_nt: TGTGCCAGCAGCTTAGAACAGGGTAGAGATTCACCCCTCCACTTT
cdr3_aa: CASSLEQGRDSPLHF
v_call: TRBV7-9
d_call: NA
j_call: TRBJ1-6
clone_size: NA

cdr3_nt: TGCAGTGCTCTCTCGCGGGACGAGCAGTACTTC
cdr3_aa: CSALSRDEQYF
v_call: TRBV20-1
d_call: NA
j_call: TRBJ2-7
clone_size: NA

cdr3_nt: TGCGCCAGCAGCCACACGAACGACAGGGACGAGCAGTACTTC
cdr3_aa: CASSHTNDRDEQYF
v_call: TRBV4-3
d_call: TRBD1
j_call: TRBJ2-7
clone_size: NA